This entry lists 20 T cell receptor beta chains sequenced from one sample in a study of low-dose radiotherapy and immunotherapy resistance in tumors. Priming of first-strand cDNA relied on TRAV- and TRBV-specific primers (covering alpha and beta chains). The authors ran 15 to 20 PCR cycles to amplify TCRs with a constant-region primer and V-primer adapter. A single record per CDR3 protein comes from TCRdb applying MiXCR to the reads. The repertoire has some 13,000 distinct CDR3 sequences, more than 60% of them found once; the top ten carry 4.5% to 6%. Receptors originate from a human donor with advanced metastatic prostate, ovarian, gallbladder or colorectal cancer (not recorded which). This table probably holds off-target reads from a library built for another chain.

The chain carries TRBV5-1 and TRBJ1-2; the D gene is possibly TRBD1 (5 bases). This CDR3 comprises 12 residues. Trimming shortened V by 3 bases and J by 7 bases, and 10 bases separated the two germline ends. CDR1 is SGHRS, CDR2 YFSETQ, per germline. CDR3 residues: CASSWGVFGYTF. The CDR3 DNA follows: TGCGCCAGCAGCTGGGGGGTGTTTGGCTACACCTTC.

This chain links TRBV7-9 with TRBJ2-4; D perhaps matches TRBD2 (7 bases). CDR1 SEHNR and CDR2 FQNEAQ come from the germline V gene (reference sequence). With 4 bases removed from V and 1 base from J, the gap between germline ends came to 20 bases. This CDR3 region has 18 residues. The chain's CDR3 is CASSSGGGRSFAKNIQYF. CDR3 in DNA: TGTGCCAGCAGCTCGGGCGGGGGCCGTTCTTTCGCCAAAAACATTCAGTACTTC.

The V and J genes are TRBV20-1 and TRBJ2-4; D is perhaps TRBD1 or TRBD2 (6 bases each). Deletions cut 6 bases from V and 1 base from J, with 10 bases between. Germline CDR1 is DFQATT and CDR2 is SNEGSKA (reference sequence). The CDR3 consists of 13 residues. The CDR3 protein is CSARGQAKNIQYF. The CDR3, as DNA: TGCAGTGCCCGGGGGCAGGCCAAAAACATTCAGTACTTC.

This chain connects TRBV7-3 to TRBJ2-7; D perhaps matches TRBD1 (6 bases). The CDR3 totals 15 residues. In germline, CDR1 is SGHTA, CDR2 FQGTGA. Trimming shortened V by 6 bases and J by 2 bases, and 17 bases separated the two germline ends. CDR3 region: CASRSSRDKTYEQYF. CDR3 sequence (DNA): TGTGCCAGCAGGTCCTCCAGGGACAAGACCTACGAGCAGTACTTC. Variable domain in full (rest from reference TRBV7-3 and TRBJ2-7): GAGVSQTPSNKVTEKGKYVELRCDPISGHTALYWYRQSLGQGPEFLIYFQGTGAADDSGLPNDRFFAVRPEGSVSTLKIQRTERGDSAVYLCASRSSRDKTYEQYFGPGTRLTVT.

This chain links TRBV4-1 with TRBJ1-2; 8 positions match TRBD1. Germline V CDR1 and CDR2: MGHRA, YSYEKL. V lost 1 base and J lost 6; bases outside the gene matches: 4. There are 14 residues in the CDR3. CDR3: CASSQATGADGYTF. DNA for the CDR3: TGCGCCAGCAGCCAAGCGACAGGGGCGGATGGCTACACCTTC.

This rearrangement joins TRBV21-1 to TRBJ2-6; the table's D call TRBD2 went unverified against the DNA. TRBV21-1 is recorded as a pseudogene. CDR3 length: 19 amino acids. The CDR3, as DNA: TGTGCCAGCAGCTTGGGGCCAGCGGGGGGCCTCTCTGGGGCCAACGTCCTGACTTTC. Amino acid sequence: CASSLGPAGGLSGANVLTF.

This chain links TRBV5-6 with TRBJ2-1; D is perhaps TRBD2 (6 bases). V was pared by 4 bases and J by 4 bases, with 21 bases between. The CDR3 is made up of 17 amino acids. The germline gives CDR1 SGHDT, CDR2 YYEEEE. This CDR3 is CASSEGMTRGGYNEQFF. The CDR3 coding sequence is TGTGCCAGCAGCGAAGGGATGACGCGGGGAGGATACAATGAGCAGTTCTTC.

The chain joins TRBV12-3 or TRBV12-4 to TRBJ2-1, with 9 bases matching TRBD2. The CDR3 is 14 amino acids. Trimming took 8 bases from V and 9 from J; bases not matched to a gene: 11. The CDR3 DNA sequence: TGTGCCAGCGGCCTGGCGGGGGGGCATCGTGAGCAGTTCTTC. As protein: CASGLAGGHREQFF.

This clonotype was observed once. This sequence joins TRBV2 and TRBJ2-3; D might be TRBD2 (7 bases). V was shortened by 6 bases and J by 5 bases, with 15 bases between the two germline ends. Germline CDR1 and CDR2: SNHLY and FYNNEI. There are 14 residues in the CDR3. The CDR3 region has the DNA TGTGCCAGCAGGGCCGGGGGCGGGGGAGATACGCAGTATTTT. Translating gives CASRAGGGGDTQYF.

The chain is built from TRBV5-5 and TRBJ2-1; 7 bases fit TRBD1. This CDR3 contains 15 residues. Losses at the gene ends were 3 bases for V and 5 bases for J; bases not matched to a gene: 8. Germline CDR1 and CDR2: SGHKS and YYEKEE (reference sequence). DNA of the CDR3: TGTGCCAGCAGCTCGACGCCGGGACAGCACAATGAGCAGTTCTTC. Its translation is CASSSTPGQHNEQFF.

This CDR3 reads CASSPGQGRVWVEAFF. Written as DNA, the CDR3 is TGTGCCAGCAGTCCCGGGCAGGGAAGAGTATGGGTTGAAGCTTTCTTT. The chain uses TRBV28 and TRBJ1-1; weak D call: TRBD1 (5 bases). V shed 5 bases and J shed 7 bases, with 23 bases lying between them. The CDR3 totals 16 residues. Germline CDR1 and CDR2: MDHEN and SYDVKM. Full variable domain (outside the CDR3, taken from reference TRBV28 and TRBJ1-1): DVKVTQSSRYLVKRTGEKVFLECVQDMDHENMFWYRQDPGLGLRLIYFSYDVKMKEKGDIPEGYSVSREKKERFSLILESASTNQTSMYLCASSPGQGRVWVEAFFGQGTRLTVV.

The V gene is TRBV5-1, the J gene TRBJ2-6, with D maybe TRBD2 (5 bases). Trimming left V 4 bases short and J 1 base short, with 9 bases between. Germline V gene sequence: CDR1 SGHRS, CDR2 YFSETQ. The CDR3 totals 15 residues. DNA of the CDR3: TGCGCCAGCAGCGGGCGGGCTTCTGGGGCCAACGTCCTGACTTTC. Translation gives CASSGRASGANVLTF.

The chain carries TRBV12-3 or TRBV12-4 and TRBJ1-1; no clear D. The CDR3 totals 11 residues. V lost 5 bases to trimming and J lost 5 bases, with 6 bases between them. The CDR3 nucleotides are TGTGCCAGCAGTCTGGAGACTGAAGCTTTCTTT. It is translated as CASSLETEAFF.

The J gene is TRBJ2-7, the V gene TRBV5-6; tentatively, D is TRBD1 or TRBD2 (5 bases each). Trimming removed 1 base at V and 6 bases at J, with 8 bases between. The germline V gene has CDR1 SGHDT and CDR2 YYEEEE. This CDR3 spans 12 amino acids. The CDR3 nucleotides read TGTGCCAGCAGCTTGTCGGGGCTCGAGCAGTACTTC. Its protein is CASSLSGLEQYF.

The V gene is TRBV6-2 or TRBV6-3, the J gene TRBJ2-2; tentatively, D is TRBD1 or TRBD2 (5 bases each). CDR1 MNHEY and CDR2 SVGEGT come from the germline V gene. The CDR3 length is 14 residues. V was clipped by 5 bases and J by 6 bases, with 13 bases between them. The CDR3 region is CASSEVRDAGELFF. Here the CDR3 DNA reads TGTGCCAGCAGTGAAGTTCGGGACGCCGGGGAGCTGTTTTTT.

Only a few counts were recorded for this clonotype. The genes are TRBV6-1 and TRBJ2-7; D is undetermined. CDR3 length: 12 residues. Trimming pared 5 bases from V and 2 bases from J, leaving 7 bases between. CDR1 is MNHNS, CDR2 SASEGT, per germline. The CDR3 region is CASSTKTYEQYF. As DNA, the CDR3 is TGTGCCAGCAGTACCAAGACCTACGAGCAGTACTTC.

In its sample, this clonotype was seen once. In DNA, the CDR3 is TGTGCCAGCAGCCAAGGGGGGGCCCCCCAACCTTTCTTC. This encodes CASSQGGAPQPFF. The chain has TRBV3-1 and TRBJ2-1, with D tentatively TRBD1 or TRBD2 (6 bases each). CDR1 is LGHDT and CDR2 is YNNKEL in the germline V gene (reference sequence). With 1 base removed from V and 16 bases from J, the gap between germline ends came to 17 bases. The CDR3 length is 13 residues.

CDR3 in amino acids: CASRTDEETQYF. The CDR3 nucleotides read TGTGCCAGCAGGACGGACGAGGAGACCCAGTACTTC. The chain uses TRBV2 and TRBJ2-5; the D is unclear. In germline, CDR1 is SNHLY, CDR2 FYNNEI. Trimming took 6 bases from V and 5 from J, leaving 10 bases between them. CDR3 length: 12 amino acids.

The chain recombines TRBV7-9 with TRBJ2-7; D gene ambiguous. CDR1 and CDR2 (germline): SEHNR, FQNEAQ (reference sequence). The CDR3 is 14 residues long. Trimming left V 5 bases short and J 2 bases short, with 13 bases between. DNA of the CDR3: TGTGCCAGCAGCCAGCCCGAACCCCCCTACGAGCAGTACTTC. Translated: CASSQPEPPYEQYF.

V is TRBV4-2 and J is TRBJ2-1; 8 bases line up with TRBD2. Trimming cost V 0 bases and J 0 bases; bases outside gene matches: 1. CDR3 length: 16 amino acids. The V gene's germline CDR1 is LGHNA and CDR2 YNFKEQ. CDR3 loop: CASSQDTSGSYNEQFF. Here the CDR3 DNA reads TGTGCCAGCAGCCAAGATACTAGCGGCTCCTACAATGAGCAGTTCTTC.